These 26 T cell receptor beta chains share one sample of origin, sequenced in a study of CD8+ T cells in alopecia areata (dated by TCRdb to the late 2010s). Library method: the immunoSEQ multiplex PCR assay. RNA was extracted from all samples and reverse transcribed into cDNA, which served as template for TCR sequencing. Imported from immuneACCESS, the table was reduced by TCRdb to in-frame sequences with V and J called. These copies leave out some clones; in studies compared against another copy, an unresolved V gene accounts for under half, and the cause of the remainder is not known. In all, the sample holds hundreds of thousands of clones, and roughly three fifths of those were seen once. The top ten clones comprise roughly 1.2% of the sample. According to the study, the label for this sample's treatment or condition signals: oral pan-JAK inhibitor, 5-10 mg twice daily. The sample was CD4+ T cells sorted from blood, taken between weeks 44 and 45, from a patient treated with tofacitinib. Receptors were obtained from a human donor with alopecia areata.

The chain employs TRBV5-5 and TRBJ2-1; D remains ambiguous. CDR3 length: 13 residues. In germline, CDR1 is SGHKS, CDR2 YYEKEE (reference sequence). V dropped 0 bases and J dropped 7 bases, with 8 bases sitting between them. The DNA of the CDR3 is TGTGCCAGCAGCTTGGGCCCAGCGAATGAGCAGTTCTTC. Encoded protein: CASSLGPANEQFF.

The chain links TRBV10-3 to TRBJ2-3; D possibly corresponds to TRBD2 (7 bases). CDR3 length equals 17 residues. CDR1 is ENHRY, CDR2 SYGVKD, per germline. V was pared by 5 bases and J by 1 base, with 19 bases between. CDR3 coding DNA: TGTGCCATCAGTCACCCCGGGGGGCGAGGAGGCACAGATACGCAGTATTTT. Residues: CAISHPGGRGGTDTQYF.

This chain uses TRBV10-3 with TRBJ1-2; no definite D call. This CDR3 comprises 14 residues. CDR1 is ENHRY, CDR2 SYGVKD, per germline. The germline V and J ends were trimmed by 2 bases and 4 bases, with 11 bases remaining between them. The CDR3 DNA follows: TGTGCCATCAGTGAGGAAGCGGAGATCTATGGCTACACCTTC. Amino acids: CAISEEAEIYGYTF.

This clone has just a few counts. The chain carries TRBV7-2 and TRBJ2-3, with D perhaps matching TRBD1 (5 bases). The CDR3 consists of 16 residues. CDR1 is SGHTA and CDR2 is FQGNSA in the germline V gene. Trimming pared 5 bases from V and 1 base from J, leaving 16 bases between. The CDR3 DNA follows: TGTGCCAGCAGCACCGCCCCAGGGATGGGCACAGATACGCAGTATTTT. Protein product: CASSTAPGMGTDTQYF.

This clone is a singleton in its sample. The V call is TRBV29-1, the J call TRBJ1-2; D may be TRBD1 (6 bases). This CDR3 contains 13 residues. V lost 6 bases to trimming and J lost 7 bases, with 18 bases between them. Germline values: CDR1 SQVTM, CDR2 ANQGSEA. CDR3 coding DNA: TGCAGCGTAGGTGGGACAACCCTATCTGGCTACACCTTC. Translating it yields CSVGGTTLSGYTF.

The chain carries TRBV14 and TRBJ2-7; 10 bases fit TRBD1. Trimming at V came to 5 bases and at J to 3 bases, leaving 1 base not matched to a gene. Germline V gives CDR1 SGHDN, CDR2 FVKESK. This CDR3 has 13 amino acids. CDR3 DNA: TGTGCCAGCAGCTGGGACAGGGGCTACGAGCAGTACTTC. This gives the protein CASSWDRGYEQYF.

The V call is TRBV5-1, the J call TRBJ2-5; D is ambiguous. V gave up 0 bases and J gave up 2 bases, with 17 bases separating them. Germline-derived CDR1 and CDR2 are SGHRS and YFSETQ. The CDR3 is made up of 17 amino acids. The CDR3 DNA reads TGCGCCAGCAGCTTGGCTCTGCTTCCGGGCGCTCAAGAGACCCAGTACTTC. Its protein product is CASSLALLPGAQETQYF.

The V call is TRBV20-1, the J call TRBJ1-3, with D tentatively TRBD1 (5 bases). Germline CDR1 is DFQATT and CDR2 is SNEGSKA (reference sequence). The CDR3 totals 11 residues. The CDR3 DNA reads TGCAGAGCGGACAATGGAAACACCATATATTTT. Amino acids: CRADNGNTIYF.

This clone showed up just a few times. The chain is built from TRBV2 and TRBJ2-7, with D possibly being TRBD1 (5 bases). V lost 3 bases and J 4 bases, leaving 10 bases between the germline ends. CDR1 and CDR2 from the germline V gene are SNHLY and FYNNEI. CDR3 size: 13 residues. The CDR3 is CASSDQGPYEQYF. The CDR3, as DNA: TGTGCCAGCAGTGACCAGGGTCCGTACGAGCAGTACTTC.

V and J are TRBV29-1 and TRBJ2-3, with 8 nucleotides matching TRBD1. Germline CDR1 and CDR2: SQVTM and ANQGSEA. CDR3 length: 13 residues. With 7 bases clipped from V and 3 bases from J, the junction kept 6 bases outside the gene matches. Here the CDR3 DNA reads TGCAGCGGAACAGGGGGTGCAACAGATACGCAGTATTTT. This encodes CSGTGGATDTQYF.

The chain uses TRBV30 and TRBJ2-2; 10 positions match TRBD1. V lost 5 bases, J lost 6 bases, and 6 bases stayed unmatched. Germline V gene lookup returns CDR1 GTSNPN and CDR2 SVGIG (reference sequence). This CDR3 region has 14 residues. The DNA of the CDR3 is TGTGCCTGGGCGGGACAGGGGTACGCCGGGGAGCTGTTTTTT. Translated: CAWAGQGYAGELFF.

This clone has a count of ten or more. Other DNA variants within this sample encode the same CDR3. V is TRBV10-3 and J is TRBJ2-2, with D unclear. This CDR3 comprises 12 residues. The ends were cut back, 6 bases at V and 6 bases at J, with 8 bases in the middle. From germline, CDR1 is ENHRY and CDR2 SYGVKD. CDR3 bases: TGTGCCATCAGGGGTCTGGCCGGGGAGCTGTTTTTT. This sequence encodes CAIRGLAGELFF.

V and J are TRBV25-1 and TRBJ2-2, with D possibly being TRBD1 (6 bases). The CDR3 runs to 15 residues. V was clipped by 5 bases and J by 2 bases, with 12 bases between them. Germline lookup yields CDR1 MGHDK and CDR2 SYGVNS. CDR3 protein: CASSSDRPNTGELFF. CDR3 nucleotide sequence: TGTGCCAGCAGTTCGGACAGACCCAACACCGGGGAGCTGTTTTTT.

This chain uses TRBV10-3 with TRBJ2-2, with TRBD2 matching 10 bases. CDR3 length: 16 residues. V lost 5 bases, J lost 1 base, and 4 bases stayed unmatched. Per the germline V gene, CDR1 is ENHRY and CDR2 is SYGVKD. The CDR3 protein is CAISSSGGGNTGELFF. The CDR3 DNA reads TGTGCCATCAGTTCTAGCGGGGGCGGGAACACCGGGGAGCTGTTTTTT.

The chain joins TRBV29-1 to TRBJ1-5; D ambiguous. Germline V gives CDR1 SQVTM, CDR2 ANQGSEA. CDR3 length equals 13 residues. The germline V and J ends were trimmed by 4 bases and 7 bases, with 14 bases remaining between them. CDR3 sequence reads: CSVALSLEQPQHF. CDR3 sequence (DNA): TGCAGCGTTGCTCTGAGTCTTGAGCAGCCCCAGCATTTT.

The chain recombines TRBV7-9 with TRBJ2-4, with D possibly matching TRBD1 (5 bases). The germline V and J ends were trimmed by 8 bases and 1 base, with 12 bases remaining between them. Germline CDR1 reads SEHNR; CDR2 reads FQNEAQ (reference sequence). The CDR3 has 14 amino acids. The CDR3 DNA sequence: TGTGCCAGCGGTATAGGGGTGGCCAAAAACATTCAGTACTTC. Its translation is CASGIGVAKNIQYF.

This clone was recorded a few times. This rearrangement joins TRBV30 to TRBJ2-5; D unclear. This CDR3 spans 10 amino acids. Per the germline V gene, CDR1 is GTSNPN and CDR2 is SVGIG (reference sequence). Trimming took off 3 bases at V and 5 bases at J, with 4 bases between the two ends. CDR3 amino acids: CAWRSETQYF. For the CDR3, the DNA is TGTGCCTGGAGAAGTGAGACCCAGTACTTC.

This clone occurred a few times. The chain combines TRBV11-2 with TRBJ2-7; D uncertain. Germline CDR1 SGHAT, CDR2 FQNNGV. V gave up 4 bases and J gave up 6 bases, with 7 bases separating them. The CDR3 runs to 11 residues. CDR3 sequence reads: CASSSLAEQYF. In nucleotides, the CDR3 is TGTGCCAGCAGCTCCCTCGCCGAGCAGTACTTC. Combining the CDR3 with reference TRBV11-2 and TRBJ2-7 gives the whole variable domain EAGVAQSPRYKIIEKRQSVAFWCNPISGHATLYWYQQILGQGPKLLIQFQNNGVVDDSQLPKDRFSAERLKGVDSTLKIQPAKLEDSAVYLCASSSLAEQYFGPGTRLTVT.

The rearrangement links TRBV27 to TRBJ1-5; possible D gene TRBD1, 6 bases. The CDR3 is made up of 14 amino acids. Germline V lookup: CDR1 MNHEY, CDR2 SMNVEV (reference sequence). V lost 6 bases and J lost 3, with 12 bases in between. The CDR3 region is CASSLTGINQPQHF. The CDR3 DNA reads as TGTGCCAGCAGCCTGACAGGAATCAATCAGCCCCAGCATTTT.

This rearrangement joins TRBV4-2 to TRBJ2-1; 8 bases are shared with TRBD1. CDR1 is LGHNA, CDR2 YNFKEQ, per germline. Trimming cost V 3 bases and J 4 bases; bases outside gene matches: 11. The CDR3 consists of 17 residues. This CDR3 is CASSQDLPTGVYNEQFF. The CDR3 DNA sequence: TGTGCCAGCAGCCAGGATCTCCCGACAGGGGTATACAATGAGCAGTTCTTC.

The V and J genes are TRBV6-6 and TRBJ1-5; 7 bases line up with TRBD1. After removal of 6 bases from V and 1 base from J, the junction contained 6 bases not matched to a gene. This CDR3 is 15 amino acids long. Germline assignment: CDR1 MNHNY and CDR2 SVGAGI (reference sequence). CDR3 loop: CASSQGGGSNQPQHF. In DNA form, the CDR3 reads TGTGCCAGCAGCCAGGGAGGGGGCAGCAATCAGCCCCAGCATTTT.

CDR3 loop: CASSVSGTGDEKLFF. Written as DNA, the CDR3 is TGTGCCAGCAGCGTAAGTGGGACAGGGGATGAAAAACTGTTTTTT. The V and J genes are TRBV9 and TRBJ1-4; TRBD1 matches 10 bases. This CDR3 contains 15 residues. V was clipped by 1 base and J by 6 bases; unmatched bases: 3. Germline V gives CDR1 SGDLS, CDR2 YYNGEE.

The chain recombines TRBV19 with TRBJ2-3; D could derive from TRBD1 or TRBD2 (5 bases each). The V end was cut by 9 bases, the J end by 7 bases, with 20 bases between. This CDR3 region has 14 residues. The germline V gene has CDR1 LNHDA and CDR2 SQIVND (reference sequence). CDR3 protein: CASKGRIPKNTQYF. The CDR3 nucleotides read TGTGCCAGCAAGGGACGGATTCCCAAGAATACGCAGTATTTT.

CDR3 coding DNA: TGCGCCAGCAGCCGGGGGACACTTCGCAATCAAGAGACCCAGTACTTC. Translating it yields CASSRGTLRNQETQYF. The chain links TRBV4-3 to TRBJ2-5; D might be TRBD1 (6 bases). The CDR3 is made up of 16 amino acids. Germline CDR1 and CDR2: LGHNA and YSLEER. Trimming left V 4 bases short and J 2 bases short, with 17 bases between.

The chain is built from TRBV7-8 and TRBJ1-2; tentative D call: TRBD1 (6 bases). Trimming removed 5 bases at V and 8 bases at J, with 21 bases between. The CDR3 loop spans 15 amino acids. Germline V lookup: CDR1 SGHVS, CDR2 FQNEAQ. CDR3 nucleotide sequence: TGTGCCAGCAGCCCCCGGGCAGGGGATACGGAGGGCTACACCTTC. It specifies CASSPRAGDTEGYTF.

This clone was picked up a small number of times. The V and J genes are TRBV6-5 and TRBJ2-2, with TRBD2 identical over 7 bases. The V gene end was trimmed by 0 bases and the J gene end by 8 bases; junction bases not matched to a gene: 3. CDR1 is MNHEY, CDR2 SVGAGI, per germline. This CDR3 spans 14 amino acids. CDR3 in amino acids: CASSYSVLAGELFF. In nucleotides, the CDR3 is TGTGCCAGCAGTTACTCAGTACTAGCGGGGGAGCTGTTTTTT.